In this sample, the clone carrying this T cell receptor beta chain turned up a few times. Its antigen is still unknown. Trimming took off 4 bases at V and 3 bases at J, with 7 bases between the two ends. This CDR3 comprises 14 residues. Germline V gene data show CDR1 as MGHDK and CDR2 as SYGVNS. Alongside a J-beta primer mix, a sample-barcoded 5' primer served in a second PCR lasting about 7 to 11 cycles. One entry per CDR3 protein results from TCRdb running MiXCR on the 5' RACE reads. The sample has around 1.7 million distinct CDR3 sequences; under 30% are singletons. This entry is derived from a study of blood T cells in healthy people across ages. The study, taken as a whole, reports: The study found TCR beta diversity correlated strongly with naive T cell percentage.

The V call is TRBV25-1, the J call TRBJ2-6; D is undetermined. Sample: blood. The receptor comes from a woman aged 25 to 39 in good health. CDR3 sequence: CASSGGYGANVLTF. CDR3 coding DNA: TGTGCCAGCAGTGGTGGATATGGGGCCAACGTCCTGACTTTC.